These 6 T cell receptor beta chains were all obtained from the same sample, sequenced in a study of blood T cell repertoires in COVID-19. Assay used: immunoSEQ multiplex PCR; TCRdb lists only in-frame clones, some missing. The sample records 110,000 to 150,000 clones, roughly 90% being singletons. Sequencing was carried out using peripheral blood. These receptor sequences come from a man in his 70s with acute or convalescent COVID-19.

This rearrangement joins TRBV5-1 to TRBJ2-1; the D gene is possibly TRBD2 (5 bases). The germline V gene has CDR1 SGHRS and CDR2 YFSETQ. This CDR3 has 16 residues. Trimming removed 0 bases at V and 14 bases at J, with 24 bases between. DNA of the CDR3: TGCGCCAGCAGCTTGGCCGAGCGTCGAGCGAGCGGACGCGAGTTCTTC. This translates into CASSLAERRASGREFF.

The chain carries TRBV7-9 and TRBJ2-7; D uncertain. Germline CDR1 and CDR2: SEHNR and FQNEAQ (reference sequence). Trimming shortened V by 5 bases and J by 4 bases, and 9 bases separated the two germline ends. The CDR3 spans 12 residues. CDR3 DNA: TGTGCCAGCAGCCCCCGAGTTTACGAGCAGTACTTC. Protein: CASSPRVYEQYF.

The V and J genes are TRBV3-1 (or the pseudogene TRBV3-2) and TRBJ2-1, with 10 bases fitting TRBD2. The CDR3 covers 16 residues. J gave up 5 bases and V 6 bases, and 10 bases lay outside the gene matches. The germline gives CDR1 LGHDT, CDR2 YNNKEL (reference sequence). In DNA form, the CDR3 reads TGTGCCAGCAGTTTATCCGGACTAGCGGTCCACAATGAGCAGTTCTTC. Translated: CASSLSGLAVHNEQFF.

This chain links TRBV3-1 (or the pseudogene TRBV3-2) with TRBJ2-7, with 7 positions matching TRBD1. The junction had 5 bases not matched to a gene; V was cut back by 10 bases and J by 2 bases. Germline CDR1 LGHDT, CDR2 YNNKEL (reference sequence). The CDR3 runs 12 residues. The CDR3 protein is CATRDSAYEQYF. In DNA, the CDR3 is TGTGCCACCCGGGACAGTGCCTACGAGCAGTACTTC.

The genes are TRBV7-8 and TRBJ1-1, with D tentatively TRBD1 (5 bases). The V end was cut by 3 bases, the J end by 4 bases, with 12 bases between. Germline V gene lookup returns CDR1 SGHVS and CDR2 FQNEAQ. The CDR3 is 14 amino acids. The DNA of the CDR3 is TGTGCCAGCAGCTTTCAGGGAGGAGGCACTGAAGCTTTCTTT. It codes for CASSFQGGGTEAFF.

CDR3 in DNA: TGTGCCAGCAGCGTAGCGGGGGGGCCTATCACACATTCCTCCCCAGATACGCAGTATTTT. This translates into CASSVAGGPITHSSPDTQYF. The rearrangement links TRBV6-6 to TRBJ2-3, with 11 bases identical to TRBD2. After removal of 6 bases from V and 4 bases from J, the junction contained 21 bases not matched to a gene. In germline, CDR1 is MNHNY, CDR2 SVGAGI (reference sequence). This CDR3 spans 20 amino acids.